The 32 T cell receptor beta chains given below trace back to one sample, sequenced in a study of cytomegalovirus exposure and HLA in healthy donors. The data were produced by immunoSEQ multiplex PCR, yet TCRdb's version contains in-frame clones alone and is incomplete. Counted here are over 60,000 clones, about 95% occurring once; the ten biggest clones make up about 3.5%. Sequencing was performed on PBMCs. All receptors derive from a young man in good health and CMV-seronegative.

The chain employs TRBV4-2 and TRBJ1-5, with a tentative D call TRBD1 (6 bases). Germline assignment: CDR1 LGHNA and CDR2 YNFKEQ. Trimming took off 2 bases at V and 3 bases at J, with 11 bases between the two ends. This CDR3 contains 15 residues. The CDR3 here is CASSQRWDNNQPQHF. The CDR3 nucleotides are TGTGCCAGCAGCCAAAGGTGGGACAACAATCAGCCCCAGCATTTT.

The gene calls are TRBV5-1 and TRBJ1-4; D call uncertain. The CDR3 is made up of 14 amino acids. CDR1 and CDR2 (germline): SGHRS, YFSETQ. V was shortened by 4 bases and J by 2 bases, with 9 bases between the two germline ends. The CDR3 nucleotides read TGCGCCAGCAGCCCTACAGAGACTAATGAAAAACTGTTTTTT. Protein product: CASSPTETNEKLFF. The full variable domain, its missing parts supplied by reference TRBV5-1 and TRBJ1-4, is KAGVTQTPRYLIKTRGQQVTLSCSPISGHRSVSWYQQTPGQGLQFLFEYFSETQRNKGNFPGRFSGRQFSNSRSEMNVSTLELGDSALYLCASSPTETNEKLFFGSGTQLSVL.

This chain's CDR3 is CAWSVDRLNSPLHF. CDR3 DNA sequence: TGTGCCTGGAGTGTGGACAGGTTGAATTCACCCCTCCACTTT. The rearrangement uses TRBV30 and TRBJ1-6; TRBD1 agrees at 7 bases. The germline gives CDR1 GTSNPN, CDR2 SVGIG (reference sequence). The CDR3 spans 14 residues. V was pared by 0 bases and J by 7 bases, with 3 bases of the junction left unmatched.

The chain combines TRBV7-9 with TRBJ2-2; 10 positions match TRBD1. The junction had 8 bases not matched to a gene; V was cut back by 11 bases and J by 2 bases. Germline values: CDR1 SEHNR, CDR2 FQNEAQ (reference sequence). This CDR3 is built from 15 residues. CDR3 protein: CADWVTGGNTGELFF. In DNA, the CDR3 is TGTGCCGATTGGGTGACAGGGGGCAACACCGGGGAGCTGTTTTTT.

The chain is built from TRBV11-2 and TRBJ1-1; the D is unclear. V dropped 5 bases and J dropped 0 bases, with 10 bases sitting between them. The CDR3 is 14 residues long. CDR1 and CDR2 (germline): SGHAT, FQNNGV. In nucleotides, the CDR3 is TGTGCCAGCAGCCGGGGAGGGATGAACACTGAAGCTTTCTTT. It is translated as CASSRGGMNTEAFF.

The chain links TRBV14 to TRBJ2-7; D uncertain. This CDR3 is 12 amino acids long. V was shortened by 1 base and J by 2 bases, with 3 bases between the two germline ends. CDR1 is SGHDN and CDR2 is FVKESK in the germline V gene. The CDR3 reads CASSQAAYEQYF. The CDR3 DNA reads as TGTGCCAGCAGCCAAGCTGCCTACGAGCAGTACTTC.

The J gene is TRBJ2-2, the V gene TRBV5-1; 9 bases are a match to TRBD1. Unmatched junction bases numbered 6, after V lost 0 bases and J lost 6 bases. This CDR3 is built from 16 residues. Per the germline V gene, CDR1 is SGHRS and CDR2 is YFSETQ. CDR3 protein: CASSLAATGGSGELFF. The CDR3 nucleotides read TGCGCCAGCAGCTTGGCCGCGACAGGGGGTTCCGGGGAGCTGTTTTTT.

The chain couples TRBV10-3 to TRBJ1-4; the match to TRBD1 covers 10 bases. CDR3 length equals 15 residues. With V trimmed by 10 bases and J by 2 bases, 7 bases remained unmatched. CDR1 and CDR2 (germline): ENHRY, SYGVKD. CDR3 sequence (DNA): TGTGCCACACACCCGGGACAGGGGACTAATGAAAAACTGTTTTTT. Encoded protein: CATHPGQGTNEKLFF.

The V call is TRBV11-2, the J call TRBJ1-1; D is possibly TRBD1 (5 bases). The CDR3 runs 15 residues. CDR1 is SGHAT and CDR2 is FQNNGV in the germline V gene. The V gene lost 7 bases and the J gene lost 2 bases, with 17 bases spanning the gap. CDR3 DNA sequence: TGTGCCAGCACCCCACGCTGGGGCCCTAACACTGAAGCTTTCTTT. Translated: CASTPRWGPNTEAFF.

The gene calls are TRBV6-5 and TRBJ2-7; maybe TRBD1 (6 bases). The CDR3 spans 15 residues. Germline values: CDR1 MNHEY, CDR2 SVGAGI. V was trimmed by 0 bases and J by 7 bases, leaving 16 bases between them. The CDR3 DNA is TGTGCCAGCAGTTACTCGGGGGCAGGTGCCCTGGAGCAGTACTTC. Translation: CASSYSGAGALEQYF.

CDR3 protein: CASSLRTGWDRDTF. CDR3 DNA: TGTGCCAGCAGTTTAAGGACAGGGTGGGATCGGGACACCTTC. J is TRBJ1-2 and V is TRBV28; 8 bases fit TRBD1. V trimming: 2 bases; J trimming: 12 bases; junction bases outside the gene matches: 11. The CDR3 runs 14 residues. The germline V gene has CDR1 MDHEN and CDR2 SYDVKM.

V is TRBV18 and J is TRBJ1-4; 9 bases are a match to TRBD1. The CDR3 sequence is 14 residues long. Germline CDR1 and CDR2: KGHSH and LQKENI. V was pared by 1 base and J by 8 bases, with 2 bases of the junction left unmatched. The CDR3 sequence: CASSPRQGEEKLFF. CDR3 coding DNA: TGTGCCAGCTCACCACGACAGGGGGAAGAAAAACTGTTTTTT.

The chain carries TRBV19 and TRBJ2-3; 8 bases are shared with TRBD1. Germline lookup yields CDR1 LNHDA and CDR2 SQIVND (reference sequence). The CDR3 covers 15 residues. The ends lost 4 bases at V and 1 base at J; junction bases unmatched: 4. CDR3 protein: CASSTRGPGTDTQYF. In DNA form, the CDR3 reads TGTGCCAGTAGTACCAGGGGGCCGGGCACAGATACGCAGTATTTT. The full variable domain, completed using reference TRBV19 and TRBJ2-3, is DGGITQSPKYLFRKEGQNVTLSCEQNLNHDAMYWYRQDPGQGLRLIYYSQIVNDFQKGDIAEGYSVSREKKESFPLTVTSAQKNPTAFYLCASSTRGPGTDTQYFGPGTRLTVL.

The V gene is TRBV7-9, the J gene TRBJ1-3; D may be TRBD1 (5 bases). The CDR3 spans 14 residues. Germline-derived CDR1 and CDR2 are SEHNR and FQNEAQ (reference sequence). Trimming pared 2 bases from V and 2 bases from J, leaving 7 bases between. In nucleotides, the CDR3 is TGTGCCAGCAGCTTATCGGGGGCTGGAAACACCATATATTTT. As protein: CASSLSGAGNTIYF.

The J gene is TRBJ1-2, the V gene TRBV30; 7 bases are shared with TRBD1. Germline assignment: CDR1 GTSNPN and CDR2 SVGIG (reference sequence). CDR3 length equals 14 residues. CDR3: CAHQNPTGNYGYTF. CDR3 sequence (DNA): TGTGCTCACCAGAACCCGACAGGGAACTATGGCTACACCTTC.

The chain has TRBV5-1 and TRBJ1-2, with 7 positions matching TRBD1. Trimming removed 4 bases from V and 7 bases from J; junction bases left unmatched: 7. The CDR3 is made up of 13 amino acids. Germline V gene lookup returns CDR1 SGHRS and CDR2 YFSETQ. CDR3 protein: CASSPEQGSGYTF. CDR3 DNA sequence: TGCGCCAGCAGCCCTGAACAGGGGTCTGGCTACACCTTC.

This chain joins TRBV9 and TRBJ1-3; D gene unclear. Germline CDR1 and CDR2: SGDLS and YYNGEE. There are 15 residues in the CDR3. Trimming shortened V by 0 bases and J by 16 bases, and 23 bases separated the two germline ends. For the CDR3, the DNA is TGTGCCAGCAGCGTAGGCCCCCAAACATCCGGCGGTCGTTATTTT. This encodes CASSVGPQTSGGRYF.

The V and J genes are TRBV2 and TRBJ1-1; D not resolved. Germline CDR1 reads SNHLY; CDR2 reads FYNNEI. Trimming shortened V by 8 bases and J by 1 base, and 8 bases separated the two germline ends. This CDR3 contains 12 residues. The CDR3 bases are TGTGCCAGCGAGGGAGCGAACACTGAAGCTTTCTTT. Its protein is CASEGANTEAFF.

The chain has TRBV28 and TRBJ1-1, with D perhaps matching TRBD1 (6 bases). The germline CDR1 and CDR2 sequences are MDHEN and SYDVKM. V lost 8 bases and J lost 3, with 19 bases in between. The length of the CDR3 is 15 residues. CDR3 DNA sequence: TGTGCCAGCCTCACTTTGGGCAGGGGTTACACTGAAGCTTTCTTT. Translation gives CASLTLGRGYTEAFF.

The CDR3 bases are TGTGCCAGCAGTGAACCGGGGAAACTATCGTTTGGCGAGACCCAGTACTTC. Protein: CASSEPGKLSFGETQYF. The chain has TRBV2 and TRBJ2-5, with a tentative D call TRBD2 (5 bases). Per germline, CDR1 SNHLY and CDR2 FYNNEI. Trimming stripped 2 bases from V and 5 bases from J, with 21 bases between. CDR3 size: 17 residues. Based on the CDR3 plus reference TRBV2 and TRBJ2-5, the full variable domain is EPEVTQTPSHQVTQMGQEVILRCVPISNHLYFYWYRQILGQKVEFLVSFYNNEISEKSEIFDDQFSVERPDGSNFTLKIRSTKLEDSAMYFCASSEPGKLSFGETQYFGPGTRLLVL.

The V call is TRBV21-1, the J call TRBJ2-1; the listed D gene, TRBD2, was not tested against the DNA. TRBV21-1 is assigned pseudogene status. This CDR3 is 12 amino acids long. As DNA, the CDR3 is TGTGCCAGCAGCAAACGGAGGAATGAGCAGTTCTTC. Translating it yields CASSKRRNEQFF.

This chain joins TRBV2 and TRBJ1-1; D not certain. There are 14 residues in the CDR3. The germline V gene encodes CDR1 SNHLY and CDR2 FYNNEI. The germline V and J ends were trimmed by 1 base and 9 bases, with 15 bases remaining between them. The CDR3 DNA reads as TGTGCCAGCAGTGAAGAATTACACGGAGGGAAAGCTTTCTTT. As protein: CASSEELHGGKAFF.

J is TRBJ1-1 and V is TRBV19; a weak D match, TRBD1 (6 bases). Per germline, CDR1 LNHDA and CDR2 SQIVND (reference sequence). The CDR3 has 15 amino acids. V lost 0 bases and J lost 1, with 9 bases in between. The CDR3 reads CASSIEDRRNTEAFF. CDR3 nucleotides: TGTGCCAGTAGTATAGAGGACAGACGGAACACTGAAGCTTTCTTT.

The rearrangement links TRBV29-1 to TRBJ2-5; a possible D gene is TRBD2 (5 bases). This CDR3 comprises 11 residues. From germline, CDR1 is SQVTM and CDR2 ANQGSEA. The V and J ends lost 7 bases and 1 base respectively, with 7 bases between them. CDR3 amino acids: CSGRGQETQYF. CDR3 coding DNA: TGCAGCGGTCGGGGCCAAGAGACCCAGTACTTC.

The chain uses TRBV6-6 and TRBJ2-7; 10 nucleotides line up with TRBD1. CDR1 is MNHNY, CDR2 SVGAGI, per germline (reference sequence). With V trimmed by 5 bases and J by 4 bases, 8 bases remained unmatched. The CDR3 has 15 amino acids. CDR3 in amino acids: CASSRDPGQGYEQYF. CDR3 nucleotide sequence: TGTGCCAGCAGTCGAGATCCGGGACAGGGGTACGAGCAGTACTTC.

This chain joins TRBV25-1 and TRBJ2-7, with D tentatively TRBD2 (5 bases). The V gene's germline CDR1 is MGHDK and CDR2 SYGVNS. This CDR3 is built from 12 residues. Trimming left V 1 base short and J 12 bases short, with 13 bases between. The CDR3 is CASSEWLGRLYF. CDR3 bases: TGTGCCAGCAGTGAATGGTTGGGGAGACTGTACTTC.

The chain combines TRBV15 with TRBJ1-2; possible D gene TRBD1, 6 bases. CDR1 and CDR2 from the germline V gene are LNHNV and YYDKDF (reference sequence). The CDR3 covers 17 residues. The V end was cut by 0 bases, the J end by 2 bases, with 16 bases between. The DNA for the CDR3 is TGTGCCACCAGCAGAGATGAGAGGAAGGGGGGGAACTATGGCTACACCTTC. It translates to CATSRDERKGGNYGYTF.

This chain connects TRBV19 to TRBJ2-6; 8 bases agree with TRBD2. The CDR3 contains 16 residues. V shed 6 bases and J 2 bases; nucleotides not matched to a gene: 6. The germline V gene encodes CDR1 LNHDA and CDR2 SQIVND (reference sequence). The CDR3 coding sequence is TGTGCCAGTAGCTTACCGGGAGGGGCTGGGGCCAACGTCCTGACTTTC. Encoded protein: CASSLPGGAGANVLTF.

The chain couples TRBV13 to TRBJ2-7; D unclear. V lost 1 base to trimming and J lost 4 bases, with 5 bases between them. From germline, CDR1 is PRHDT and CDR2 FYEKMQ (reference sequence). The CDR3 extends over 12 amino acids. CDR3 in amino acids: CASSLDSYEQYF. CDR3 DNA: TGTGCCAGCAGCTTAGATTCTTACGAGCAGTACTTC.

This chain uses TRBV6-1 with TRBJ1-6; maybe TRBD1 (6 bases). CDR1 and CDR2 from the germline V gene are MNHNS and SASEGT. The CDR3 contains 16 residues. Trimming took off 3 bases at V and 1 base at J, with 10 bases between the two ends. The CDR3 protein is CASSESRGSYNSPLHF. CDR3 coding DNA: TGTGCCAGCAGTGAGTCCAGGGGTTCCTATAATTCACCCCTCCACTTT.

J is TRBJ1-1 and V is TRBV5-1; TRBD1 is a possible D gene (6 bases). This CDR3 region has 15 residues. Trimming took off 1 base at V and 4 bases at J, with 14 bases between the two ends. Germline V gives CDR1 SGHRS, CDR2 YFSETQ. The CDR3 nucleotides read TGCGCCAGCAGCTTGACAGGGAAAGAGAGCACTGAAGCTTTCTTT. It is translated as CASSLTGKESTEAFF.

This clone occurred once. This chain joins TRBV5-4 and TRBJ2-2; 10 positions match TRBD1. The germline V gene encodes CDR1 SGHNT and CDR2 YYREEE (reference sequence). V shed 3 bases, J shed 1 base, and the junction held 3 bases outside the gene matches. The CDR3 spans 16 residues. The CDR3 protein is CASSWGTGVNTGELFF. CDR3 in DNA: TGTGCCAGCAGCTGGGGGACAGGGGTGAACACCGGGGAGCTGTTTTTT.